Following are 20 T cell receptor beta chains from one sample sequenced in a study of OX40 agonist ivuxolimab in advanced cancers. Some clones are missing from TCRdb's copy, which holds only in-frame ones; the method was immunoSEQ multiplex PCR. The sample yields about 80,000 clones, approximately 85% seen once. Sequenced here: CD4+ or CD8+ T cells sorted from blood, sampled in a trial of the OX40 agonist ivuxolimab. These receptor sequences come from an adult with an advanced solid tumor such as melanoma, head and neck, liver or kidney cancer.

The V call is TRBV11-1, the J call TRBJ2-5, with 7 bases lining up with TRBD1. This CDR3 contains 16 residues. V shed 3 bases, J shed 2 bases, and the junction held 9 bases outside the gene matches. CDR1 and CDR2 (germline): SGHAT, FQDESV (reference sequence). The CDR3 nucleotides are TGTGCCAGCAGCTTGCCGGGGACAGCGTCTCAAGAGACCCAGTACTTC. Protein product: CASSLPGTASQETQYF.

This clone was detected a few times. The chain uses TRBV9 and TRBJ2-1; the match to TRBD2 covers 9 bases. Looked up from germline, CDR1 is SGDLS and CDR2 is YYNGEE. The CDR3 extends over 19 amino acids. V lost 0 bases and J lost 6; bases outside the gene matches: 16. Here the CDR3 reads CASSVEGGLAGTPGNEQFF. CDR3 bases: TGTGCCAGCAGCGTAGAGGGAGGGCTAGCGGGGACTCCTGGCAATGAGCAGTTCTTC.

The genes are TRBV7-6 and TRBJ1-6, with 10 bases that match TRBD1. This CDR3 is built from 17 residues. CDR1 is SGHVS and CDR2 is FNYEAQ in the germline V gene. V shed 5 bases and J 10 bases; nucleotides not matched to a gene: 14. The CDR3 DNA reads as TGTGCCAGCAGCCCCGTTGCCGCGGGACAGGGGAGGTCACCCCTCCACTTT. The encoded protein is CASSPVAAGQGRSPLHF.

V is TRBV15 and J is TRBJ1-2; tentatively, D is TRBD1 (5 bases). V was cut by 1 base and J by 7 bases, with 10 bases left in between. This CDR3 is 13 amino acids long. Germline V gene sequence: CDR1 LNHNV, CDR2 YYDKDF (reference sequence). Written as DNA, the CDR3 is TGTGCCACCAGCAGAGGCCAGGGTCTTGGCTACACCTTC. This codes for CATSRGQGLGYTF.

The CDR3 bases are TGTGCCAGCAGCGTAGAGGGACTAAGCTCCTACGAGCAGTACTTC. Encoded protein: CASSVEGLSSYEQYF. The chain joins TRBV9 to TRBJ2-7; 7 bases match TRBD2. The J segment lost 0 bases and the V segment lost 0 bases, leaving 3 bases of the junction unmatched. The germline gives CDR1 SGDLS, CDR2 YYNGEE. The length of the CDR3 is 15 residues.

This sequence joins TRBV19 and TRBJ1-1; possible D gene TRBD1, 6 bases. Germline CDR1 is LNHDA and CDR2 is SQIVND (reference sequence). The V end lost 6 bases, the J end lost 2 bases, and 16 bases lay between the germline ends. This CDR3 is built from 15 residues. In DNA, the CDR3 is TGTGCCAGTAGGAATACAGGGAGGTCAAACACTGAAGCTTTCTTT. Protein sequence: CASRNTGRSNTEAFF.

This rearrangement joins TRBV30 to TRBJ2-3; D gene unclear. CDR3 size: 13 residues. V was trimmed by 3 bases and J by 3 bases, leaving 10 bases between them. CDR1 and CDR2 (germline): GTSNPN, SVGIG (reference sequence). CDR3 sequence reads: CAWSFAGTDTQYF. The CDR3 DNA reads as TGTGCCTGGAGCTTTGCCGGGACAGATACGCAGTATTTT.

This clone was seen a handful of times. Here the CDR3 reads CASSLEGSRNYEQYF. As DNA, the CDR3 is TGTGCCAGCAGCTTAGAGGGTAGCCGGAACTACGAGCAGTACTTC. The chain uses TRBV11-2 and TRBJ2-7, with D hard to call. This CDR3 is 15 amino acids long. Trimming stripped 0 bases from V and 3 bases from J, with 12 bases between. The germline V gene encodes CDR1 SGHAT and CDR2 FQNNGV.

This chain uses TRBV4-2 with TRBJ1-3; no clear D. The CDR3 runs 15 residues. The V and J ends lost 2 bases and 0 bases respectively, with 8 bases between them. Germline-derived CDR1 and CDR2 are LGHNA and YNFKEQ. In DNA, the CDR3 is TGTGCCAGCAGCCAAACGCTCTCCTCTGGAAACACCATATATTTT. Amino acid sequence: CASSQTLSSGNTIYF.

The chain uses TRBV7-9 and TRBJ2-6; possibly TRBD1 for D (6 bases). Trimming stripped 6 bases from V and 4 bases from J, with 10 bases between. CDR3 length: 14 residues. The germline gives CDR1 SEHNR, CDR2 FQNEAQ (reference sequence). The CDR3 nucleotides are TGTGCCAGCAGTCAGGGGTTGGGGGCCAACGTCCTGACTTTC. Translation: CASSQGLGANVLTF.

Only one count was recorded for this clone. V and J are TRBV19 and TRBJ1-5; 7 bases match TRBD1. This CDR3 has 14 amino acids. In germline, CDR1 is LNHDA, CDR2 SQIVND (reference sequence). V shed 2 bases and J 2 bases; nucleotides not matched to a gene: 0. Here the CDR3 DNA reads TGTGCCAGTAGTATAACAGGGGGCAATCAGCCCCAGCATTTT. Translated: CASSITGGNQPQHF.

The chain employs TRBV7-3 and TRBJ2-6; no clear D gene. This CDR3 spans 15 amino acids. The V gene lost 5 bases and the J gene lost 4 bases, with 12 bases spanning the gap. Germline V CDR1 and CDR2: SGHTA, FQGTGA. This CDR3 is CASSAPDPGANVLTF. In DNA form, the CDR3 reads TGTGCCAGCAGCGCCCCAGATCCCGGGGCCAACGTCCTGACTTTC.

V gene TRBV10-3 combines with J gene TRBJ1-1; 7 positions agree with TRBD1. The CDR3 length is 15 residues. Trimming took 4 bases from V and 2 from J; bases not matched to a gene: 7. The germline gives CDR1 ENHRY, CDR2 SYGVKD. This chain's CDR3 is CAISGGDSPNTEAFF. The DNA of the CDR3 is TGTGCCATCAGTGGAGGGGACAGCCCCAACACTGAAGCTTTCTTT.

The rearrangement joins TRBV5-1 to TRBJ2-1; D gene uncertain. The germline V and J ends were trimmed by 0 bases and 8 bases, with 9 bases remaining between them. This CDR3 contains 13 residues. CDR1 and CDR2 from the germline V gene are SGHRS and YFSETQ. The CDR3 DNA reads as TGCGCCAGCAGCTTGGCCGGAAAATATGAGCAGTTCTTC. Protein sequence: CASSLAGKYEQFF.

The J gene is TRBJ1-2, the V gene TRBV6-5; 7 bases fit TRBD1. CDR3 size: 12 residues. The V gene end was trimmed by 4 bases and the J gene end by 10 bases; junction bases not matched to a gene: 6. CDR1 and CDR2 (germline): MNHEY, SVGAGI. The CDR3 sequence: CASSSNTGVYTF. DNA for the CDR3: TGTGCCAGCAGTTCCAACACAGGGGTCTACACCTTC.

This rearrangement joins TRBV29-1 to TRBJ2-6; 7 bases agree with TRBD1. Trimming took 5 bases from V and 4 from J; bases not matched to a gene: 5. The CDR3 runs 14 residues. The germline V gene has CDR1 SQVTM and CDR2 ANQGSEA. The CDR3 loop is CSVTTGVGANVLTF. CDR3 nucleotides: TGCAGCGTTACAACAGGGGTCGGGGCCAACGTCCTGACTTTC. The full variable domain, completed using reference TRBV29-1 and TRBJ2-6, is SAVISQKPSRDICQRGTSLTIQCQVDSQVTMMFWYRQQPGQSLTLIATANQGSEATYESGFVIDKFPISRPNLTFSTLTVSNMSPEDSSIYLCSVTTGVGANVLTFGAGSRLTVL.

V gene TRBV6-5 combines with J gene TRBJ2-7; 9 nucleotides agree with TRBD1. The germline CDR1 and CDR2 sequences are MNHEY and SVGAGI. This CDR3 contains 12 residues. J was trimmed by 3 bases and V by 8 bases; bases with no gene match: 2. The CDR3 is CASWGQGYEQYF. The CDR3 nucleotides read TGTGCCAGCTGGGGACAGGGCTACGAGCAGTACTTC.

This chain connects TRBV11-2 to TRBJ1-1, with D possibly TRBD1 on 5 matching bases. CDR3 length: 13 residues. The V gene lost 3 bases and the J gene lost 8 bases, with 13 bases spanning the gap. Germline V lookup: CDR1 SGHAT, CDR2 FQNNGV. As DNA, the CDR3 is TGTGCCAGCAGCTTCCGGGACGGACTCGAAGCTTTCTTT. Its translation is CASSFRDGLEAFF. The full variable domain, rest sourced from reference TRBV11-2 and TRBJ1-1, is EAGVAQSPRYKIIEKRQSVAFWCNPISGHATLYWYQQILGQGPKLLIQFQNNGVVDDSQLPKDRFSAERLKGVDSTLKIQPAKLEDSAVYLCASSFRDGLEAFFGQGTRLTVV.

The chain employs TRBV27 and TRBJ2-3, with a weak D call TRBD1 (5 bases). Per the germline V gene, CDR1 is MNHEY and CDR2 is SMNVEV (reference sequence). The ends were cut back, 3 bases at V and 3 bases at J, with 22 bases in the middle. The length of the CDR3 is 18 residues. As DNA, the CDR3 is TGTGCCAGCAGTTTCGGTGAGTTTTGGGCAGGGTGGACAGATACGCAGTATTTT. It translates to CASSFGEFWAGWTDTQYF.

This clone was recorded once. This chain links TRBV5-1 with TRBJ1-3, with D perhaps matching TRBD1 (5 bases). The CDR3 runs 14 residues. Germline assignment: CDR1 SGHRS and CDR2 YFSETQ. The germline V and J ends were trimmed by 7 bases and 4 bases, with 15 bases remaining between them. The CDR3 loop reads CASGEAGTGNTIYF. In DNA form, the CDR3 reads TGCGCCAGCGGAGAGGCAGGGACGGGAAACACCATATATTTT.